A single sample gave rise to the 4 T cell receptor beta chains below, sequenced in a study of cytomegalovirus exposure and HLA in healthy donors. Both 60 Vbeta primers and 13 Jbeta primers went into the PCR. Generated by immunoSEQ multiplex PCR, the TCRdb table keeps only in-frame clones and is missing some. The sample lists under 200,000 clones; around 84% were seen once. Sequences were obtained from PBMCs. All receptors come from a woman aged 18-35 years in good health and CMV-seronegative.

The chain carries TRBV15 and TRBJ1-3, with D tentatively TRBD1 (6 bases). Germline CDR1 and CDR2: LNHNV and YYDKDF (reference sequence). The CDR3 length is 14 residues. Between the trimmed V and J ends, which lost 5 bases and 0 bases, there was a span of 8 bases. The CDR3, as DNA: TGTGCCACCAGCCGGGACACCTCTGGAAACACCATATATTTT. It is translated as CATSRDTSGNTIYF.

Only a few counts were recorded for this clone. This sample includes further DNA sequences coding for the same CDR3. V gene TRBV10-2 combines with J gene TRBJ1-2, with 7 bases matching TRBD1. The CDR3 sequence is 13 residues long. V was pared by 4 bases and J by 3 bases, with 2 bases of the junction left unmatched. Germline V gene sequence: CDR1 WSHSY, CDR2 SAAADI. The CDR3 DNA is TGCGCCAGCAGTGGGACAGGAGACTATGGCTACACCTTC. Translated, it gives CASSGTGDYGYTF.

This clone occurred a few times. This chain uses TRBV7-9 with TRBJ1-2; D may be TRBD1 (6 bases). Trimming took off 4 bases at V and 4 bases at J, with 13 bases between the two ends. CDR3 length equals 14 residues. Germline values: CDR1 SEHNR, CDR2 FQNEAQ (reference sequence). The CDR3 sequence is CASSWAGTPYGYTF. CDR3 nucleotide sequence: TGTGCCAGCAGCTGGGCAGGGACACCCTATGGCTACACCTTC.

The rearrangement joins TRBV5-4 to TRBJ2-3, with 8 bases fitting TRBD2. The CDR3 is 16 amino acids. V was pared by 4 bases and J by 1 base, with 8 bases of the junction left unmatched. In germline, CDR1 is SGHNT, CDR2 YYREEE (reference sequence). In nucleotides, the CDR3 is TGTGCCAGCAGCCGTACGGGGGGGTTTGGCACAGATACGCAGTATTTT. It codes for CASSRTGGFGTDTQYF.